The T cell receptor (beta chain) described here comes from a study of type 1 regulatory T cells. Whole-study context: An in vitro protocol generated T-allo10, a Tr1-enriched, alloantigen-specific CD4 T cell product. General study results and limits: Tr1 cells had a more restricted TCR repertoire than non-Tr1 cells.

CDR1 DFQATT and CDR2 SNEGSKA come from the germline V gene (reference sequence). V was trimmed by 1 base and J by 5 bases, leaving 12 bases between them. This CDR3 region has 14 residues. TCRdb itself ran the reads through MiXCR, one entry per CDR3 protein. The sample carries roughly 62,000 distinct CDR3 sequences, less than 70% recorded once. Note on this clonotype: What it binds is not known.

The receptor's source is a human donor in good health. Sequencing was performed on cultured non-Tr1 T cells, either the whole culture or a sorted T cell fraction (not recorded which). The chain has TRBV20-1 and TRBJ2-1; D could derive from TRBD1 or TRBD2 (5 bases each). The CDR3 coding sequence is TGCAGTGCTAGAGTGCTGGGACGGAACAATGAGCAGTTCTTC. Encoded protein: CSARVLGRNNEQFF.